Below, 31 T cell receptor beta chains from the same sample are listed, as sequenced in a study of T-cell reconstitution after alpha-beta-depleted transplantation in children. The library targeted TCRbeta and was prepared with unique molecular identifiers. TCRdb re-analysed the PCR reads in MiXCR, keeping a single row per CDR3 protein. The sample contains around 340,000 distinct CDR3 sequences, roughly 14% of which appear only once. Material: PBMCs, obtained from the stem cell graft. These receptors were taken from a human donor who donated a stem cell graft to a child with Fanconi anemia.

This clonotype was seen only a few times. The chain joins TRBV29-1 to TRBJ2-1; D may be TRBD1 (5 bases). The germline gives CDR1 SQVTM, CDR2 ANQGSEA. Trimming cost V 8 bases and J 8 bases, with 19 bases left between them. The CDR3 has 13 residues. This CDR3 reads CSTRKGPTYEQFF. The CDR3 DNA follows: TGCAGCACCCGGAAGGGGCCGACGTATGAGCAGTTCTTC.

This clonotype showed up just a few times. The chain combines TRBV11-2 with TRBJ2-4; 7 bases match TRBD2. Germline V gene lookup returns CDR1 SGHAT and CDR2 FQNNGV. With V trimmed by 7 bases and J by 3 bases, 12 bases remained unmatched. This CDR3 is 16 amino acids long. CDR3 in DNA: TGTGCCAGCAAGCCGGCGGGGGACTTCAACAAAAACATTCAGTACTTC. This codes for CASKPAGDFNKNIQYF.

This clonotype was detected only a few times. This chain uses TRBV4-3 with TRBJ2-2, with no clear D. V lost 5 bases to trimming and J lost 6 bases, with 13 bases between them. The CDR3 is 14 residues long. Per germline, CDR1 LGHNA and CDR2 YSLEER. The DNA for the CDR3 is TGCGCCAGCAGCTGGCGGTGGGGTTCCGGGGAGCTGTTTTTT. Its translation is CASSWRWGSGELFF.

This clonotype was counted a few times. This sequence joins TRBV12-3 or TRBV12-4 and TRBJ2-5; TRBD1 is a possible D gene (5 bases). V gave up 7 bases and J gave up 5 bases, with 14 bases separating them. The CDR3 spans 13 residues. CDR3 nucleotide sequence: TGTGCCAGCACCTTAGGGGCAGTCGAGACCCAGTACTTC. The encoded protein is CASTLGAVETQYF.

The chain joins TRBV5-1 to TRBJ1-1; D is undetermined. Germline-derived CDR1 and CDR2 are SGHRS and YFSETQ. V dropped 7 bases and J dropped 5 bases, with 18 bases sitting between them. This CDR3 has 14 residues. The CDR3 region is CASLGRVFLTEAFF. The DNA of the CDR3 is TGCGCCAGCCTCGGTAGGGTCTTTTTAACTGAAGCTTTCTTT.

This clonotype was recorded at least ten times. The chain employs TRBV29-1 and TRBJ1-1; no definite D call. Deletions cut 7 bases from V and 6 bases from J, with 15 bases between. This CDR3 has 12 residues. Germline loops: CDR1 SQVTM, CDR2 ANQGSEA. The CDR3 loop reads CSAPDLGPEAFF. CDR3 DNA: TGCAGCGCCCCGGACCTTGGTCCTGAAGCTTTCTTT.

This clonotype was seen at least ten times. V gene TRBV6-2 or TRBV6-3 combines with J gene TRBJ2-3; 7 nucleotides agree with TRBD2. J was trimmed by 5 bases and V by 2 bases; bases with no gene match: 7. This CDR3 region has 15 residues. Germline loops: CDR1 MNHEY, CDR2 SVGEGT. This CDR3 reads CASSYGRVGEDTQYF. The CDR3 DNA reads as TGTGCCAGCAGTTACGGGAGGGTGGGAGAAGATACGCAGTATTTT.

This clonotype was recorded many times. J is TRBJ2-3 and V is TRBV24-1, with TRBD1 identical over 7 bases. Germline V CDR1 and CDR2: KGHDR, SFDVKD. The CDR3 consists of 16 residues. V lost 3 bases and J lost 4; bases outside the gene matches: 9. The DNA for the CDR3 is TGTGCCACCAGTGATCATATGGACAGGTCGGCAGATACGCAGTATTTT. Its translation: CATSDHMDRSADTQYF.

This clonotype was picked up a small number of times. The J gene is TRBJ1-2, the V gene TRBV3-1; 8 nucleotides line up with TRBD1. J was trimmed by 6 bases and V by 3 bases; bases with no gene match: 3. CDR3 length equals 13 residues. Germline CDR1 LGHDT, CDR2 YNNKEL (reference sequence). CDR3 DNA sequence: TGTGCCAGCAGCCAGACAGGGGACGATGGCTACACCTTC. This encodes CASSQTGDDGYTF. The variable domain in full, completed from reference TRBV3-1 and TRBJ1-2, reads DTAVSQTPKYLVTQMGNDKSIKCEQNLGHDTMYWYKQDSKKFLKIMFSYNNKELIINETVPNRFSPKSPDKAHLNLHINSLELGDSAVYFCASSQTGDDGYTFGSGTRLTVV.

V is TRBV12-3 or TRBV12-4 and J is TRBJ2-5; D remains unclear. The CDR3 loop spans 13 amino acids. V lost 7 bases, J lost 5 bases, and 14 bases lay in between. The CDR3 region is CASTQQTSETQYF. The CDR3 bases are TGTGCCAGCACCCAGCAGACCTCGGAGACCCAGTACTTC.

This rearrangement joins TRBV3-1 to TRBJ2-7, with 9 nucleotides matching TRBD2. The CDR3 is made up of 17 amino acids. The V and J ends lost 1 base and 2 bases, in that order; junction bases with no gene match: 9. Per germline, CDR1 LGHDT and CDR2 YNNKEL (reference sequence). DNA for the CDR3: TGTGCCAGCAGCCAAGGGCCTAGCGGGGTACCAACCTACGAGCAGTACTTC. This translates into CASSQGPSGVPTYEQYF.

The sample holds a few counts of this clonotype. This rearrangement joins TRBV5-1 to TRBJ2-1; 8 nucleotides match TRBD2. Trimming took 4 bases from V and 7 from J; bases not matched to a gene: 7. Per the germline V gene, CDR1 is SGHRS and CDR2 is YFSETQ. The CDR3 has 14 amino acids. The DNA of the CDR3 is TGCGCCAGCAGCCCCAGCGGGGGAATGAATGAGCAGTTCTTC. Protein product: CASSPSGGMNEQFF.

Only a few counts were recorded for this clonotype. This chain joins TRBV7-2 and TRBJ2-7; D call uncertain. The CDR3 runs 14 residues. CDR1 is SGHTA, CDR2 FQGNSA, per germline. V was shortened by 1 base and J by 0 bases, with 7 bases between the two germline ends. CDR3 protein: CASSLGANSYEQYF. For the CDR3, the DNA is TGTGCCAGCAGCTTAGGTGCGAACTCCTACGAGCAGTACTTC.

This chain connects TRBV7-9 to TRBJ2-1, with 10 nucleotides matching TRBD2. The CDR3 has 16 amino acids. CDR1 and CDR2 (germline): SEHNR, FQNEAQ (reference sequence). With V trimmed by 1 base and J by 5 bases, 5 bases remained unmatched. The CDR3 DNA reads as TGTGCCAGCAGCTTAGACTTAGCGGGGGGCCACAATGAGCAGTTCTTC. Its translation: CASSLDLAGGHNEQFF.

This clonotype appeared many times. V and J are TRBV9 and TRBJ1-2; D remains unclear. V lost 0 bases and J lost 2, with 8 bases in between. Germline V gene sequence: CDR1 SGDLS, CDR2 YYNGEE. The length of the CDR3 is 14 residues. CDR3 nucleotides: TGTGCCAGCAGCGTAGATTCCTGGAACTATGGCTACACCTTC. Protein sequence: CASSVDSWNYGYTF.

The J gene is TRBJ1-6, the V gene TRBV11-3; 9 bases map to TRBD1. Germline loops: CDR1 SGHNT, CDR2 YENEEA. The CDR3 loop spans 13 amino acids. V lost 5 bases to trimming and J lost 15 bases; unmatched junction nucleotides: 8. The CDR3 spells CASSLGQGSLLHF. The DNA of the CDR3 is TGTGCCAGCAGCCTGGGACAGGGTTCTCTCCTCCACTTT.

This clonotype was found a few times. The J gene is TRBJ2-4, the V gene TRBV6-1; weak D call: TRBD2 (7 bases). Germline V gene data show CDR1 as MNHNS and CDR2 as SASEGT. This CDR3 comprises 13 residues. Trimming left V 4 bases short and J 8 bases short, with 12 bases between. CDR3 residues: CASSVTGRDIQYF. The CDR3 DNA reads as TGTGCCAGCAGTGTAACAGGGAGGGACATTCAGTACTTC.

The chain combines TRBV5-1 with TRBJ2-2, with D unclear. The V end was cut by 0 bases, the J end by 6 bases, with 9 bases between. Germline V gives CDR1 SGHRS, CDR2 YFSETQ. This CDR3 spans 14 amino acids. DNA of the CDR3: TGCGCCAGCAGCTTGGGAACAAACCCCGGGGAGCTGTTTTTT. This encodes CASSLGTNPGELFF.

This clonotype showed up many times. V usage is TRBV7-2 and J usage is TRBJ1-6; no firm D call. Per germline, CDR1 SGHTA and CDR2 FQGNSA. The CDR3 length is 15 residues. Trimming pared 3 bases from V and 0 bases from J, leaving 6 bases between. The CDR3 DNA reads TGTGCCAGCAGCTTCCGGAGCTCCTATAATTCACCCCTCCACTTT. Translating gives CASSFRSSYNSPLHF.

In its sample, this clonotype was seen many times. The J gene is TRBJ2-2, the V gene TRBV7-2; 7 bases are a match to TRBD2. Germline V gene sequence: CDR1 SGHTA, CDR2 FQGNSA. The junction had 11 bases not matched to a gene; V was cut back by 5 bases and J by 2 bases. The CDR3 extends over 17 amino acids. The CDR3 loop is CASSRMTTGLNTGELFF. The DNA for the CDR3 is TGTGCCAGCAGCCGCATGACCACGGGACTAAACACCGGGGAGCTGTTTTTT.

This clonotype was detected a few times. The CDR3 region is CASSPGQVVSPLHF. CDR3 sequence (DNA): TGTGCCAGCAGTCCCGGACAGGTGGTTTCACCCCTCCACTTT. The J gene is TRBJ1-6, the V gene TRBV27, with 7 bases that match TRBD1. J lost 9 bases, V lost 5 bases, and 7 bases had no gene match. The CDR3 has 14 residues. Germline V lookup: CDR1 MNHEY, CDR2 SMNVEV (reference sequence).

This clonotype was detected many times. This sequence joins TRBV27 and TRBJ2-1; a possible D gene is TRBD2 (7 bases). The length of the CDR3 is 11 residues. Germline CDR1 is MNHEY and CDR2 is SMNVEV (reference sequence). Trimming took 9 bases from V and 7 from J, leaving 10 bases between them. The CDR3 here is CASRGANEQFF. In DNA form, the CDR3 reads TGTGCCAGTCGGGGGGCAAATGAGCAGTTCTTC.

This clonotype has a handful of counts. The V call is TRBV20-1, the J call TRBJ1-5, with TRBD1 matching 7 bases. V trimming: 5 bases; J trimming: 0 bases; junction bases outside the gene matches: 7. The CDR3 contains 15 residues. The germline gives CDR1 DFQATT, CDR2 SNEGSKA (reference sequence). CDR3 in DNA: TGCAGTGCTTGGGGACAGTCGCATAGCAATCAGCCCCAGCATTTT. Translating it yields CSAWGQSHSNQPQHF.

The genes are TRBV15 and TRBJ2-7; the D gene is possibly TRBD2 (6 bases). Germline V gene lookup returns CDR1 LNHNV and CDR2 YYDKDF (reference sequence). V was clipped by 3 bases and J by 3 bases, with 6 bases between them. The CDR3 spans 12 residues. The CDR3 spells CATSSGSYEQYF. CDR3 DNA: TGTGCCACCAGCAGCGGGAGCTACGAGCAGTACTTC. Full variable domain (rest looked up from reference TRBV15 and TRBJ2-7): DAMVIQNPRYQVTQFGKPVTLSCSQTLNHNVMYWYQQKSSQAPKLLFHYYDKDFNNEADTPDNFQSRRPNTSFCFLDIRSPGLGDTAMYLCATSSGSYEQYFGPGTRLTVT.

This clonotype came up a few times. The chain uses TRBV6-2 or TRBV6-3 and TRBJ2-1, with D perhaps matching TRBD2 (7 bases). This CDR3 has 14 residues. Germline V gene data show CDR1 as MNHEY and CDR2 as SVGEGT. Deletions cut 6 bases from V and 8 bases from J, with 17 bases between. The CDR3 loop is CASRARGAVDEQFF. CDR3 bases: TGTGCCAGCAGAGCCCGGGGGGCAGTGGATGAGCAGTTCTTC.

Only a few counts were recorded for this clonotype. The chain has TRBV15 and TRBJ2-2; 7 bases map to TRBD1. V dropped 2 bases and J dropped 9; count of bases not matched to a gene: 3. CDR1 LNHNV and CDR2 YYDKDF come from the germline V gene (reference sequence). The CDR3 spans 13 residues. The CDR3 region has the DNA TGTGCCACCAGCAGACCGGGACAGAGGGAGCTGTTTTTT. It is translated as CATSRPGQRELFF.

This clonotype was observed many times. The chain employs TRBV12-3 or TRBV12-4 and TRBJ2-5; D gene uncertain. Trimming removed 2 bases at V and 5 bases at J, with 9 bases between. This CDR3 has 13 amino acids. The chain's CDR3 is CASSLFQRETQYF. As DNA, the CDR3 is TGTGCCAGCAGTTTATTTCAGAGGGAGACCCAGTACTTC.

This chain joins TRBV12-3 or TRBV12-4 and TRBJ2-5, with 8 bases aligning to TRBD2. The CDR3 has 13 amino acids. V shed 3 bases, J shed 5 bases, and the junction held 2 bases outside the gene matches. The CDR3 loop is CASSLQRGETQYF. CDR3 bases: TGTGCCAGCAGTTTGCAGCGGGGGGAGACCCAGTACTTC.

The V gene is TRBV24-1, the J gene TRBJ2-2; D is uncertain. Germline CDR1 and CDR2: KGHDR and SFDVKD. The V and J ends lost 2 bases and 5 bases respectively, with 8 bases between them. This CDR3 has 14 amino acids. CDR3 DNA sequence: TGTGCCACCAGTGATTCAAAAAGGACCGGGGAGCTGTTTTTT. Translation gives CATSDSKRTGELFF.

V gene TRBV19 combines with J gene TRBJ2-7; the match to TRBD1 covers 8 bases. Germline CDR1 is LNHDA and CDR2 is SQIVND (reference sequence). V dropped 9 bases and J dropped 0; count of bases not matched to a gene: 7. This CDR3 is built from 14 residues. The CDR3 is CASRRDRYSYEQYF. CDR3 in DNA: TGTGCCAGCCGCCGGGACAGGTACTCCTACGAGCAGTACTTC.

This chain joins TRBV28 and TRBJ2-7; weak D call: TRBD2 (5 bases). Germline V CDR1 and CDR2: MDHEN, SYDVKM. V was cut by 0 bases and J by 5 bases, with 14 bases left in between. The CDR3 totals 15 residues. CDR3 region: CASSLWAGTRNEQYF. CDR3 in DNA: TGTGCCAGCAGTTTATGGGCGGGCACCAGGAACGAGCAGTACTTC.